This T cell receptor (beta chain) was obtained from a study of early T cells in non-severe SARS-CoV-2 infection. V was clipped by 4 bases and J by 7 bases; unmatched bases: 6. The CDR3 is 15 amino acids. Germline-derived CDR1 and CDR2 are SGHRS and YFSETQ. There are many counts of this clonotype. The protocol attached unique molecular identifiers to individual cDNA molecules. In TCRdb, the 5' RACE reads were re-called with MiXCR into one record per CDR3 protein. Among 35,000 to 45,000 distinct CDR3 sequences, about 8% were seen once, and the ten largest hold roughly 12%. The clonotype comes from an adult who was a healthcare worker with PCR-confirmed SARS-CoV-2 infection or an uninfected control (not recorded which). This chain joins TRBV5-1 and TRBJ1-6, with 9 bases aligning to TRBD1. Material: whole blood, obtained at baseline. The CDR3 spells CASSSGTGSNSPLHF. CDR3 DNA: TGCGCCAGCAGCAGCGGGACAGGGTCCAATTCACCCCTCCACTTT.